This TCR beta chain was found in a study of OX40 agonist ivuxolimab in advanced cancers. Study context: Of mixed ages from about 23 to 85 and averaging about 56 years, the group was almost 85% male. Earlier treatment with anti-PD-1, anti-PD-L1 or anti-CTLA-4 was permitted, and over 35% had received some. Whole-study results and caveats: No antigen was identified for the clonally expanded peripheral T cells.

Profiling relied on immunoSEQ multiplex PCR, and the TCRdb table lists in-frame clones only, not all of them. The repertoire holds around 72,000 clones, with 80% as singletons. This clone was seen more than once but under ten times. The target antigen is unknown. There are 18 residues in the CDR3. Germline V lookup: CDR1 MRHNA, CDR2 SNTAGT. The ends lost 4 bases at V and 0 bases at J; junction bases unmatched: 10. This TCR came from an adult with an advanced solid tumor such as melanoma, head and neck, liver or kidney cancer. The sample was CD4+ or CD8+ T cells sorted from blood, taken in a trial of the OX40 agonist ivuxolimab. This chain uses TRBV6-4 with TRBJ2-3; 10 bases line up with TRBD2. DNA for the CDR3: TGTGCCAGCAGTGCCTTATATGTACTAGCGGGGAGCACAGATACGCAGTATTTT. This sequence encodes CASSALYVLAGSTDTQYF.